The entry below gives a single T cell receptor (beta chain) sequence along with its context. This clonotype showed up many times. Its antigen is still unknown. Base-call qualities are not available, and no considerably larger clone is one nucleotide away. Amplification of TCR beta CDR3 regions was carried out from RNA transcripts. The first round of RT-PCR for the TCR CDR3 was performed with the HTBI primer set and the Qiagen OneStep RT-PCR kit. A second multiplex PCR round built the libraries, followed by size selection and purification. Paired-end sequencing of the libraries was performed with 100 bp reads on an Illumina HiSeq2000. As for how the authors treated the data: Raw data were processed with SOAPnuke, discarding reads with adapters, uncalled bases, mean Phred below 15, or no exact constant-primer or identifier match. High-quality paired reads were merged using COPE v1.2.5, and each unique nucleotide sequence was defined as a clonotype. Clonotypes were aligned to IMGT TRBV, TRBD and TRBJ reference segments using MiTCR v1.1. The analysis included only V-J combinations with a frequency above 0.0001, which together covered more than 99% of the repertoires. A TCS score was defined as the ratio between F50 (clonal expansion) and ExV (chaos), using BLOSUM62-based TCRdist between CDR3 peptides within each V-J. Welch's t-statistics and random forest reduced around 550 V-J features to 13, which were used in a naive Bayes classifier (R e1071). TCRdb trimmed the raw reads at Q25, called clones with MiXCR and kept productive beta chains. Identical CDR3 proteins give one entry, which carries the most common genes and DNA. These V and J calls derive from TCRdb rather than the authors' analysis. In all, the sample holds around 520,000 distinct CDR3 sequences, and 14% of those were seen once. Jointly, the top ten make up over 11% of the sample.

These data belong to a study of T cells in Graves' hyperthyroidism and ophthalmopathy (dated by TCRdb to about 2019). In the study overall: Peripheral blood samples were taken at the time of initial diagnosis, prior to any treatment. Prospective prediction of ophthalmopathy was tested in an independent validation cohort of fewer than 20 hyperthyroidism patients and around 16 patients who later progressed to ophthalmopathy. A discovery cohort of approximately 97 patients, about 40 with Graves' ophthalmopathy and fewer than 65 with stable Graves' hyperthyroidism, was used to find distinguishing TCR V-J signatures. For training and testing, the 80 to 100 patients in the discovery cohort were randomly divided in a 7:3 ratio. According to the paper, TCR Vbeta CDR3 sequencing was carried out on about 140 peripheral blood samples, which came from fewer than 50 ophthalmopathy, under 80 hyperthyroidism and some 17 progressor patients. Following sampling, methimazole starting at 30 mg daily was given to hyperthyroidism patients, and high-dose intravenous methylprednisolone was given to ophthalmopathy patients. In six Graves' hyperthyroidism patients, the study also compared T-cell repertoires from thyroid tissue with T-cell repertoires from blood. The full study reports these points: In validation, the model predicted progression to ophthalmopathy with around 71% sensitivity and about 73% specificity, a median of about six months before onset. In cross-validation, a model built on a 13 V-J signature told ophthalmopathy apart from stable hyperthyroidism with just under 90% sensitivity and roughly 81% specificity, and in testing the same model reached 80%/75%. Sample size was not statistically predetermined, and investigators were not blinded to group allocation. Most expanded thyroid clonotypes (frequency above 0.001) were also found in blood, which suggests that blood repertoires may mirror thyroid immune responses.

Graves' hyperthyroidism was defined as stable when no progression to ophthalmopathy occurred over 18 months of follow-up. Hyperthyroidism patients were newly diagnosed, had a disease duration of under 2 months, and were aged 18 to 65 years. Exclusion was applied to patients with uncontrolled infections, other autoimmune diseases, pregnancy or lactation. Diagnoses were established on the basis of clinical symptoms, serum thyroxine and TRAb, thyroid ultrasound, and orbital computed tomography. PBMCs were isolated from approximately 10 ml of fresh peripheral blood by Ficoll-Paque density gradient centrifugation. Total RNA was extracted using Trizol reagent, and RNA quality was assessed on an Agilent 2100 Bioanalyzer. The sequence came from a woman between 40 and 50 years old with Graves' hyperthyroidism. Sequenced input: blood.

The nucleotides read TGTGCCAGCAGCCCCGGTTTGAGCTCCTACAATGAGCAGTTCTTC. It is translated as CASSPGLSSYNEQFF. The chain is encoded by TRBV13 joined to TRBJ2-1; no D segment can be confidently identified. CDR3 length: 15 amino acids, cysteine to phenylalanine. Only CDR3 DNA is held: 45 bases, read in frame from base 1. The V and J ends are trimmed by 5 bases and 0 bases, leaving 11 bases between them. Based on the germline V gene (reference sequence), the CDR1 and CDR2 sequences are PRHDT and FYEKMQ. Reference TRBV13 and TRBJ2-1 genes cover what lies past the CDR3, so the full variable domain is AAGVIQSPRHLIKEKRETATLKCYPIPRHDTVYWYQQGPGQDPQFLISFYEKMQSDKGSIPDRFSAQQFSDYHSELNMSSLELGDSALYFCASSPGLSSYNEQFFGPGTRLTVL.